This TCR beta chain was recorded in a study of cytomegalovirus exposure and HLA in healthy donors. The study's findings and limits: In all likelihood, a cluster of highly shared sequence variants was a sequencing artifact. Presence/absence analyses treated sequencing depth as roughly uniform across donors. Later analysis demonstrated an association between a missense DCLRE1C variant and TCR beta V- and J-gene trimming. In an earlier analysis, about 90% or about 30%: the productive usage of most TCR beta V segments.

The PCR ran on 60 Vbeta and 13 Jbeta primers. Assay: immunoSEQ multiplex PCR; the TCRdb copy retains only in-frame clones and omits some. The profile shows 200,000 to 250,000 clones, 82% of them singletons. V lost 4 bases to trimming and J lost 2 bases; unmatched junction nucleotides: 2. Germline-derived CDR1 and CDR2 are SGHRS and YFSETQ. This CDR3 is 13 amino acids long. Concerning this clone: Its target is not known.

The specimen sequenced was PBMCs. This TCR came from a woman aged 40 to 49 in good health and CMV-seronegative. The rearrangement uses TRBV5-1 and TRBJ2-5; TRBD2 agrees at 7 bases. The CDR3 DNA is TGCGCCAGCAGCCTGGGACTACAAGAGACCCAGTACTTC. This translates into CASSLGLQETQYF.